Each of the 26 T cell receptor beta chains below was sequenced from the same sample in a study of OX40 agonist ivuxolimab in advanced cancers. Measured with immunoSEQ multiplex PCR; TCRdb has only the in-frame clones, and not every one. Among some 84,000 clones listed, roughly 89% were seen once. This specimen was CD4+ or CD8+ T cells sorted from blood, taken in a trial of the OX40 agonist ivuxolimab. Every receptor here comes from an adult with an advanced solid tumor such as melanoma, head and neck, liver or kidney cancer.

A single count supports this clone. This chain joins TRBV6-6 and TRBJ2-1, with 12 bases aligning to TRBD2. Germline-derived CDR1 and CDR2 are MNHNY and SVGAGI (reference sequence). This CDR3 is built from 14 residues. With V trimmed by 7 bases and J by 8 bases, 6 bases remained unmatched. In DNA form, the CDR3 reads TGTGCCAGCAAATCGACTAGCGGGAGCGATGAGCAGTTCTTC. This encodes CASKSTSGSDEQFF.

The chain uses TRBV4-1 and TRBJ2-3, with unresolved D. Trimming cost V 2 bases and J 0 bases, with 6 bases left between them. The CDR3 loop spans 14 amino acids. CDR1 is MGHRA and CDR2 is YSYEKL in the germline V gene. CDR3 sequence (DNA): TGCGCCAGCAGCCAAAAGCTAAGCACAGATACGCAGTATTTT. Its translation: CASSQKLSTDTQYF.

CDR3: CASSLAGLAGGSEQFF. CDR3 in DNA: TGTGCCAGCAGCTTGGCGGGACTAGCGGGTGGAAGTGAGCAGTTCTTC. This chain uses TRBV5-4 with TRBJ2-1; TRBD2 matches 12 bases. Germline assignment: CDR1 SGHNT and CDR2 YYREEE (reference sequence). V lost 0 bases to trimming and J lost 9 bases; unmatched junction nucleotides: 7. CDR3 length equals 16 residues.

The CDR3 DNA is TGTGCCAGCATTAGAGGGGAGGGTACGCAGTATTTT. Residues: CASIRGEGTQYF. This chain links TRBV6-1 with TRBJ2-3, with 7 bases matching TRBD2. V lost 7 bases to trimming and J lost 8 bases; unmatched junction nucleotides: 6. This CDR3 region has 12 residues. CDR1 is MNHNS, CDR2 SASEGT, per germline.

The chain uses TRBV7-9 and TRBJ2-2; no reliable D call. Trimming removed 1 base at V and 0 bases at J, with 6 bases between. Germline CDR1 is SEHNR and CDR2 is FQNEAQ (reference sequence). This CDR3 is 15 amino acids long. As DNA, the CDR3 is TGTGCCAGCAGCTTAGGGTCTTCGAACACCGGGGAGCTGTTTTTT. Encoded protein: CASSLGSSNTGELFF.

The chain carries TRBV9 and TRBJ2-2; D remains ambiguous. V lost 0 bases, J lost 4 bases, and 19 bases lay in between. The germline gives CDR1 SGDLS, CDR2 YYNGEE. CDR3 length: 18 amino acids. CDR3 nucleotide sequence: TGTGCCAGCAGCGTAGCTACGGCTCGCTTTAGTGGCACCGGGGAGCTGTTTTTT. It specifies CASSVATARFSGTGELFF.

This CDR3 reads CASSPDREDEKLFF. For the CDR3, the DNA is TGTGCCAGCAGCCCCGACAGGGAGGATGAAAAACTGTTTTTT. The chain links TRBV5-4 to TRBJ1-4; 7 nucleotides match TRBD1. The CDR3 consists of 14 residues. V was clipped by 4 bases and J by 6 bases; unmatched bases: 6. Germline loops: CDR1 SGHNT, CDR2 YYREEE (reference sequence).

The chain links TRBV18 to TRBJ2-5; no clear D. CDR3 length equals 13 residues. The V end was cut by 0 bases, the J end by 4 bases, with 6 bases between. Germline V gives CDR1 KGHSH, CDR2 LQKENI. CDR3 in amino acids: CASSPPGVETQYF. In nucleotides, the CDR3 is TGTGCCAGCTCACCACCGGGTGTAGAGACCCAGTACTTC.

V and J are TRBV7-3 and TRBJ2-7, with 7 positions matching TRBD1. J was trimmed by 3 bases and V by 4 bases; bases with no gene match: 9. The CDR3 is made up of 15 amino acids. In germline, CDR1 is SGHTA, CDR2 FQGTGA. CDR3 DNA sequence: TGTGCCAGCAGCTCGCATAGGGACAGTAACTACGAGCAGTACTTC. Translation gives CASSSHRDSNYEQYF.

CDR3 DNA: TGTGCCAGCAGTGAGGCGGCAGCCTATTCACCCCTCCACTTT. This sequence encodes CASSEAAAYSPLHF. The chain recombines TRBV2 with TRBJ1-6; no clear D. Per the germline V gene, CDR1 is SNHLY and CDR2 is FYNNEI. The ends were cut back, 3 bases at V and 8 bases at J, with 11 bases in the middle. The CDR3 consists of 14 residues.

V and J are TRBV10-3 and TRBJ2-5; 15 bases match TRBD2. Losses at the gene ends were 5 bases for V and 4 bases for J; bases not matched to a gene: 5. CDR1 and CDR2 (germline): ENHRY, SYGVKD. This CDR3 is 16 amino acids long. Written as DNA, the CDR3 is TGTGCCATCAGTTTTGGACTAGCGGGAGGGGCAGAGACCCAGTACTTC. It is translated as CAISFGLAGGAETQYF.

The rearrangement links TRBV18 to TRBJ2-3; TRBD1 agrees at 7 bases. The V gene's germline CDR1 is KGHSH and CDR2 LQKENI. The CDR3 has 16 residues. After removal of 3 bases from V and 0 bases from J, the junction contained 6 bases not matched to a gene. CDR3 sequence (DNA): TGTGCCAGCTCACCGGACAGGACCAGAAGCACAGATACGCAGTATTTT. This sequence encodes CASSPDRTRSTDTQYF.

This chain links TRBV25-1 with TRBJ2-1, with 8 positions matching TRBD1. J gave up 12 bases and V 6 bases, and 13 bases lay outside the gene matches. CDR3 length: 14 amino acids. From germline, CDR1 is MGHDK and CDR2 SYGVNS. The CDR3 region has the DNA TGTGCCAGCAGATCAAACGCTCCCGGGACAGGGCAGTTCTTC. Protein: CASRSNAPGTGQFF.

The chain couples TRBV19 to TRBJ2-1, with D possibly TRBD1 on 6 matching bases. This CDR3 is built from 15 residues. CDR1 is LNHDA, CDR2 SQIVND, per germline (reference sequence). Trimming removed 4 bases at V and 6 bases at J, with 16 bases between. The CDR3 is CASSRGRGISNEQFF. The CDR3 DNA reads TGTGCCAGTAGTAGGGGCAGGGGTATCAGCAATGAGCAGTTCTTC.

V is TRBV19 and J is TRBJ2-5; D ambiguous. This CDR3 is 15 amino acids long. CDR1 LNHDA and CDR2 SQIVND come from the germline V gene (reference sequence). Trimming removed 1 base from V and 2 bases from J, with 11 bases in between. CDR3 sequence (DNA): TGTGCCAGTAGTATAGCCAGAACCTCTCAAGAGACCCAGTACTTC. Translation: CASSIARTSQETQYF. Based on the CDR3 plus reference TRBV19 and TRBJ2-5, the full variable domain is DGGITQSPKYLFRKEGQNVTLSCEQNLNHDAMYWYRQDPGQGLRLIYYSQIVNDFQKGDIAEGYSVSREKKESFPLTVTSAQKNPTAFYLCASSIARTSQETQYFGPGTRLLVL.

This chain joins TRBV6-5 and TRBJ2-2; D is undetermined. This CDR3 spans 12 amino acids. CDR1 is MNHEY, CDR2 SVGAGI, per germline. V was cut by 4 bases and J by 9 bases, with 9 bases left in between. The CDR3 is CASSSQPRELFF. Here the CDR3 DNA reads TGTGCCAGCAGTTCACAGCCCCGGGAGCTGTTTTTT.

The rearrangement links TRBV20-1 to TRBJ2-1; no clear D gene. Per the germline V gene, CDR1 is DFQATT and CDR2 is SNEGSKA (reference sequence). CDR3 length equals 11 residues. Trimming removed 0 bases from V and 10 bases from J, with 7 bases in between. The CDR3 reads CSARDRMEQFF. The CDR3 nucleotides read TGCAGTGCTAGAGATAGGATGGAGCAGTTCTTC.

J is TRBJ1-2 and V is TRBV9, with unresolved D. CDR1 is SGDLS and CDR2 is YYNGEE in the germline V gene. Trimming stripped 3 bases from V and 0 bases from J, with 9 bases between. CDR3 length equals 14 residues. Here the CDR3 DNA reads TGTGCCAGCAGCGGCGGGCCTTCTAACTATGGCTACACCTTC. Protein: CASSGGPSNYGYTF.

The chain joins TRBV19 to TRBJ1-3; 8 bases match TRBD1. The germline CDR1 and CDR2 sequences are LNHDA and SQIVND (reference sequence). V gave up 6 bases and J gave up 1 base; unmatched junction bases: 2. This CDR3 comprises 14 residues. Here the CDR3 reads CASSRTGSGNTIYF. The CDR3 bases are TGTGCCAGTAGCCGGACAGGGTCTGGAAACACCATATATTTT.

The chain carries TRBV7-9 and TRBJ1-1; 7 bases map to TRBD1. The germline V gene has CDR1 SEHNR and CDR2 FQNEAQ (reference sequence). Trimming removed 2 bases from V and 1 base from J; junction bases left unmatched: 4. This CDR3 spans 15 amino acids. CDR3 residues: CASSLQGTANTEAFF. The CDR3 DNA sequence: TGTGCCAGCAGCTTACAAGGGACAGCGAACACTGAAGCTTTCTTT.

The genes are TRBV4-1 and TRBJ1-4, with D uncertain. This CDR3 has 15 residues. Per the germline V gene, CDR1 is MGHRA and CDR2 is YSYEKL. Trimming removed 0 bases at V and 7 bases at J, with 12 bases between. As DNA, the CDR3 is TGCGCCAGCAGCCAAGATCGTATGGGGTTTGAAAAACTGTTTTTT. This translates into CASSQDRMGFEKLFF.

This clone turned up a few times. This CDR3 is CSVEGGYTGELFF. DNA for the CDR3: TGCAGCGTTGAGGGGGGGTACACCGGGGAGCTGTTTTTT. V is TRBV29-1 and J is TRBJ2-2; TRBD2 matches 7 bases. With V trimmed by 3 bases and J by 3 bases, 1 base remained unmatched. Germline CDR1 SQVTM, CDR2 ANQGSEA. The CDR3 is made up of 13 amino acids.

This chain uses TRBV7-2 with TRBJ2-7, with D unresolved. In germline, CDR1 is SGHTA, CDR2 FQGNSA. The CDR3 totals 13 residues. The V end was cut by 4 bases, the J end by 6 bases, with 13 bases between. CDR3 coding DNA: TGTGCCAGCAGCTCTCTCCCTTCACTCGAGCAGTACTTC. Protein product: CASSSLPSLEQYF.

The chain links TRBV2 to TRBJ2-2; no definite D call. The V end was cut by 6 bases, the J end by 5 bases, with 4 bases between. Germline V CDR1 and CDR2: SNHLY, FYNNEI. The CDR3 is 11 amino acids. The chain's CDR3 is CASRLTGELFF. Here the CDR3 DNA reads TGTGCCAGCAGATTAACCGGGGAGCTGTTTTTT.

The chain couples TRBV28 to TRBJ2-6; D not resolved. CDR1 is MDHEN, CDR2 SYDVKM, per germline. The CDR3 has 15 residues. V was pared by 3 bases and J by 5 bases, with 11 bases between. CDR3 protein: CASSLYSSWANVLTF. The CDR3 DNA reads TGTGCCAGCAGTTTGTACTCCTCCTGGGCCAACGTCCTGACTTTC. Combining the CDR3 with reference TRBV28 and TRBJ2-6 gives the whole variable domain DVKVTQSSRYLVKRTGEKVFLECVQDMDHENMFWYRQDPGLGLRLIYFSYDVKMKEKGDIPEGYSVSREKKERFSLILESASTNQTSMYLCASSLYSSWANVLTFGAGSRLTVL.

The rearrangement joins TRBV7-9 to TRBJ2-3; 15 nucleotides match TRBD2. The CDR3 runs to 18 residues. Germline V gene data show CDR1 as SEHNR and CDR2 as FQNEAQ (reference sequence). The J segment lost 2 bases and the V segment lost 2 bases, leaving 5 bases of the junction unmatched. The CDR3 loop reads CASSLWTSGRADTDTQYF. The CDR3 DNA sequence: TGTGCCAGCAGCTTATGGACTAGCGGGAGGGCGGACACAGATACGCAGTATTTT.